This is a list of T cell receptor beta chains from one sample in a study of blood T cell repertoires in COVID-19. Measured with immunoSEQ multiplex PCR; TCRdb has only the in-frame clones, and not every one. Of under 450,000 clones in the sample, around 88% were seen once. The sequenced sample consisted of peripheral blood. The source of these receptors is a woman aged 45-65 years with COVID-19, enrolled during active disease. CDR3s include the opening cysteine and the closing phenylalanine or tryptophan. Each record gives: J gene, clone size, V gene, CDR3 protein. Clone size is shown for a subset of rows, as once, few, many or a class of expanded clone.

j_gene: TRBJ1-2; abundance: .; v_gene: TRBV5-4; CDR3aa: CAYRDRGVYGYTF
j_gene: TRBJ1-3; abundance: .; v_gene: TRBV23-1; CDR3aa: CASSKGGSFPGNTIYF
j_gene: TRBJ2-7; abundance: .; v_gene: TRBV18; CDR3aa: CASSPGQGLYYEQYF
j_gene: TRBJ2-6; abundance: .; v_gene: TRBV2; CDR3aa: CASNDRESAGANVLTF
j_gene: TRBJ2-7; abundance: .; v_gene: TRBV6-1; CDR3aa: CASSETTGGRREQYF
j_gene: TRBJ2-3; abundance: .; v_gene: TRBV28; CDR3aa: CASTSLMSTDTQYF
j_gene: TRBJ2-3; abundance: .; v_gene: TRBV7-3; CDR3aa: CASSLRAVTDTQYF
j_gene: TRBJ2-5; abundance: .; v_gene: TRBV3-1/TRBV3-2; CDR3aa: CASSPTLERGGRGTQYF
j_gene: TRBJ1-1; abundance: .; v_gene: TRBV5-1; CDR3aa: CASSLAGEDTEAFF
j_gene: TRBJ2-1; abundance: .; v_gene: TRBV11-2; CDR3aa: CASSLFGVGNEQFF
j_gene: TRBJ2-1; abundance: .; v_gene: TRBV7-9; CDR3aa: CASSLGASEQFF
j_gene: TRBJ2-2; abundance: .; v_gene: TRBV7-8; CDR3aa: CASSPRAGDTGELFF
j_gene: TRBJ1-2; abundance: .; v_gene: TRBV19; CDR3aa: CASNAVEHGYTF
j_gene: TRBJ2-1; abundance: .; v_gene: TRBV5-1; CDR3aa: CASSWDRVREQFF
j_gene: TRBJ2-1; abundance: once; v_gene: TRBV19; CDR3aa: CASSKPGTGRYNEQFF
j_gene: TRBJ1-1; abundance: .; v_gene: TRBV2; CDR3aa: CASSEDRRNTEAFF
j_gene: TRBJ1-4; abundance: .; v_gene: TRBV4-2; CDR3aa: CASSPEGGPTNEKLFF
j_gene: TRBJ2-7; abundance: .; v_gene: TRBV2; CDR3aa: CASKVDLNRLPYEQYF
j_gene: TRBJ2-3; abundance: .; v_gene: TRBV3-1/TRBV3-2; CDR3aa: CASSLPGLGADTQYF
j_gene: TRBJ1-3; abundance: .; v_gene: TRBV5-1; CDR3aa: CASSLSGGSGNTIYF